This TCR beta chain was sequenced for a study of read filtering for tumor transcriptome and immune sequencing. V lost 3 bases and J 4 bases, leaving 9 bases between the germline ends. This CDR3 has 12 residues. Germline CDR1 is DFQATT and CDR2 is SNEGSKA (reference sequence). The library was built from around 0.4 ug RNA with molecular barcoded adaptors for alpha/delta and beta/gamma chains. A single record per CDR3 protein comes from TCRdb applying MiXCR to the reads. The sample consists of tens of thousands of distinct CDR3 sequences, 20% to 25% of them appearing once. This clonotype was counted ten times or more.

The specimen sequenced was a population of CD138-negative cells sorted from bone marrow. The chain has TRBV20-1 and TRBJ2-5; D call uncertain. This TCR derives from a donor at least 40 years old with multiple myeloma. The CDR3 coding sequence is TGCAGTGCTAGTTACAGAGGAGAGACCCAGTACTTC. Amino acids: CSASYRGETQYF.